Shown below are 13 T cell receptor beta chains from a single sample sequenced in a study of human T cells and chemical hapten exposure (dated by TCRdb to the early 2020s). The library relied on RACE. Sequencing instrument: NextSeq 500. TCRdb reprocessing: public reads trimmed at Q25 with fastp, clones called with MiXCR, in-frame beta chains kept. All rows with the same CDR3 protein become a single entry with the most common DNA and genes. The sample includes some 380,000 distinct CDR3 sequences, with 4.8% observed a single time. Of the sample, over 2% is held by the ten largest clones. According to the study, the label for this sample's time point signals: patch test 1, 2 weeks after DPC sensitization. What this sample's treatment or condition label stands for: therapeutic diphenylcyclopropenone sensitization with weekly scalp DPC. Sequenced here: whole blood, sampled in connection with sensitization to the hapten diphenylcyclopropenone (DPC). The receptors shown here come from a woman in her fifties or sixties with alopecia areata. Some clones in this sample may be carry-over from other donors' samples.

CDR3 bases: TGTGCCAGCAGTGGTGACAGGGTGAGCAATGAGCAGTTCTTC. It translates to CASSGDRVSNEQFF. The J gene is TRBJ2-1, the V gene TRBV12-3 or TRBV12-4; 7 nucleotides agree with TRBD1. CDR3 length: 14 residues. V shed 5 bases, J shed 6 bases, and the junction held 7 bases outside the gene matches.

This clonotype was detected many times. This chain links TRBV3-1 with TRBJ1-5; no clear D gene. V lost 4 bases, J lost 5 bases, and 9 bases lay in between. The CDR3 length is 13 residues. Germline-derived CDR1 and CDR2 are LGHDT and YNNKEL (reference sequence). The CDR3 DNA is TGTGCCAGCAGCCTAGGATTCGATCAGCCCCAGCATTTT. Its translation: CASSLGFDQPQHF.

The chain has TRBV5-1 and TRBJ2-2; D is unresolved. Germline V gene sequence: CDR1 SGHRS, CDR2 YFSETQ. V was cut by 1 base and J by 2 bases, with 15 bases left in between. The CDR3 length is 17 residues. In DNA form, the CDR3 reads TGCGCCAGCAGCTTGAATCGTAACGACCGAAACACCGGGGAGCTGTTTTTT. As protein: CASSLNRNDRNTGELFF.

This clonotype showed up just a few times. This chain uses TRBV6-5 with TRBJ2-7; the match to TRBD1 covers 7 bases. CDR1 MNHEY and CDR2 SVGAGI come from the germline V gene. The CDR3 extends over 17 amino acids. The V and J ends lost 5 bases and 5 bases, in that order; junction bases with no gene match: 18. CDR3 bases: TGTGCCAGCAGTCCCCGGGACAGCTTAACCCGGTCCCACGAGCAGTACTTC. Protein product: CASSPRDSLTRSHEQYF.

This clonotype has at least ten counts. The V gene is TRBV7-8, the J gene TRBJ2-1, with D possibly being TRBD2 (6 bases). Germline lookup yields CDR1 SGHVS and CDR2 FQNEAQ. The CDR3 contains 16 residues. V lost 2 bases and J lost 3, with 14 bases in between. The CDR3 loop is CASSLNRLASYNEQFF. In DNA, the CDR3 is TGTGCCAGCAGCTTAAATCGGCTAGCGAGCTACAATGAGCAGTTCTTC.

The chain carries TRBV5-6 and TRBJ1-1, with TRBD1 identical over 9 bases. Germline V gives CDR1 SGHDT, CDR2 YYEEEE. The CDR3 is made up of 16 amino acids. With 3 bases clipped from V and 5 bases from J, the junction kept 11 bases outside the gene matches. CDR3 residues: CASSSPLTGGETEAFF. For the CDR3, the DNA is TGTGCCAGCAGCTCTCCGTTGACAGGGGGTGAAACTGAAGCTTTCTTT.

This sequence joins TRBV7-2 and TRBJ1-5, with 8 nucleotides matching TRBD1. J was trimmed by 6 bases and V by 5 bases; bases with no gene match: 15. CDR1 is SGHTA, CDR2 FQGNSA, per germline. The CDR3 totals 17 residues. CDR3 DNA sequence: TGTGCCAGCAGCCCAGGAGCGACAGGGGTTTTAACTCAGCCCCAGCATTTT. This encodes CASSPGATGVLTQPQHF.

This clonotype was seen ten or more times. This chain uses TRBV7-8 with TRBJ1-1, with TRBD1 matching 7 bases. CDR1 and CDR2 (germline): SGHVS, FQNEAQ. CDR3 length: 16 amino acids. Losses at the gene ends were 5 bases for V and 4 bases for J; bases not matched to a gene: 13. The chain's CDR3 is CASSPATGTAGTEAFF. In DNA form, the CDR3 reads TGTGCCAGCAGCCCAGCCACCGGGACAGCAGGCACTGAAGCTTTCTTT. The variable domain in full, with the rest retrieved from reference TRBV7-8 and TRBJ1-1, is GAGVSQSPRYKVAKRGQDVALRCDPISGHVSLFWYQQALGQGPEFLTYFQNEAQLDKSGLPSDRFFAERPEGSVSTLKIQRTQQEDSAVYLCASSPATGTAGTEAFFGQGTRLTVV.

This clonotype has a handful of counts. The chain combines TRBV7-9 with TRBJ1-5; D is perhaps TRBD1 (5 bases). The V gene lost 6 bases and the J gene lost 5 bases, with 14 bases spanning the gap. Looked up from germline, CDR1 is SEHNR and CDR2 is FQNEAQ (reference sequence). The CDR3 loop spans 14 amino acids. In nucleotides, the CDR3 is TGTGCCAGCAGTAGGGGACCGGCAGATCAGCCCCAGCATTTT. As protein: CASSRGPADQPQHF.

J is TRBJ2-5 and V is TRBV5-1, with D possibly being TRBD1 (5 bases). Trimming removed 6 bases from V and 5 bases from J, with 14 bases in between. The CDR3 loop spans 13 amino acids. Germline values: CDR1 SGHRS, CDR2 YFSETQ. CDR3 bases: TGCGCCAGCAACCCCTCACAGGTGGAGACCCAGTACTTC. Encoded protein: CASNPSQVETQYF. Filled out from reference TRBV5-1 and TRBJ2-5, the complete variable domain reads KAGVTQTPRYLIKTRGQQVTLSCSPISGHRSVSWYQQTPGQGLQFLFEYFSETQRNKGNFPGRFSGRQFSNSRSEMNVSTLELGDSALYLCASNPSQVETQYFGPGTRLLVL.

In its sample, this clonotype was seen many times. V is TRBV29-1 and J is TRBJ2-3, with 10 bases that match TRBD2. Trimming took 0 bases from V and 9 from J; bases not matched to a gene: 9. The CDR3 consists of 15 residues. Germline V gene data show CDR1 as SQVTM and CDR2 as ANQGSEA. The CDR3 DNA reads as TGCAGCGTTGAAGATCGCCTAGCGGGGGCCTGGACGCAGTATTTT. Its protein product is CSVEDRLAGAWTQYF.

This clonotype was detected a few times. The junction does not match germline at one end; this may be a read error. This chain uses TRBV7-9 with TRBJ1-2, with 9 bases fitting TRBD1. Germline CDR1 SEHNR, CDR2 FQNEAQ (reference sequence). The CDR3 loop spans 14 amino acids. The CDR3 DNA reads as TGTGCCAGCAGCCGGGACAGGGTTAACCATGGCTACACCTTC. Its protein is CASSRDRVNHGYTF.

J is TRBJ1-1 and V is TRBV18; D gene unclear. The CDR3 is made up of 12 amino acids. CDR1 is KGHSH, CDR2 LQKENI, per germline. Between the trimmed V and J ends, which lost 7 bases and 1 base, there was a span of 7 bases. The CDR3 sequence: CASYRENTEAFF. CDR3 DNA sequence: TGTGCCAGCTACCGGGAGAACACTGAAGCTTTCTTT.